The 8 T cell receptor beta chains reported below all come from one sample, sequenced in a study of TIL therapy for anti-PD-1-resistant metastatic lung cancer. This was the immunoSEQ v3 assay. Using immunoSEQ multiplex PCR, the repertoire was profiled, and TCRdb retains in-frame clones only, with some absent. The profile covers more than 20,000 clones, with over 60% appearing a single time and 7% to 9% taken by the ten largest. Time point given: pre-treatment sample, taken before nivolumab and TIL therapy. Pleural nodules or supraclavicular lymph nodes made up most of the excised metastases sampled. The starting material was tumor tissue, obtained at baseline. All receptors derive from a person between 25 and 79 years old with non-small cell lung cancer.

The chain carries TRBV9 and TRBJ1-2, with a weak D call TRBD1 (6 bases). Trimming removed 0 bases from V and 2 bases from J, with 11 bases in between. Germline loops: CDR1 SGDLS, CDR2 YYNGEE. This CDR3 is 15 amino acids long. CDR3 coding DNA: TGTGCCAGCAGCGTAGAAGGGGGGGTCAACTATGGCTACACCTTC. It encodes CASSVEGGVNYGYTF.

The chain has TRBV6-1 and TRBJ2-1; TRBD2 is a possible D gene (5 bases). This CDR3 region has 15 residues. The germline V gene has CDR1 MNHNS and CDR2 SASEGT. Trimming took 4 bases from V and 7 from J, leaving 17 bases between them. CDR3 loop: CASSGPVGPGNEQFF. The DNA for the CDR3 is TGTGCCAGCAGTGGGCCCGTGGGCCCGGGGAATGAGCAGTTCTTC.

The rearrangement joins TRBV30 to TRBJ2-1; 13 positions match TRBD2. The CDR3 spans 16 residues. V shed 1 base and J 8 bases; nucleotides not matched to a gene: 8. Germline CDR1 reads GTSNPN; CDR2 reads SVGIG (reference sequence). CDR3 in DNA: TGTGCCTGGAGTGCGCTAACTAGCGGGGGGGCCCATGAGCAGTTCTTC. It specifies CAWSALTSGGAHEQFF.

This clone occurred a few times. The V gene is TRBV18, the J gene TRBJ1-5; 7 bases are a match to TRBD1. The CDR3 length is 16 residues. The germline CDR1 and CDR2 sequences are KGHSH and LQKENI. V lost 2 bases, J lost 4 bases, and 8 bases stayed unmatched. The CDR3, as DNA: TGTGCCAGCTCACCATTGTCGGCAGGGGGTAATCAGCCCCAGCATTTT. Translating gives CASSPLSAGGNQPQHF.

The chain couples TRBV10-2 to TRBJ1-2; TRBD1 aligns across 7 bases. V lost 7 bases, J lost 4 bases, and 9 bases stayed unmatched. Germline CDR1 and CDR2: WSHSY and SAAADI. This CDR3 comprises 14 residues. In nucleotides, the CDR3 is TGCGCCAGCACAACCGCAGGGGGTAGCTATGGCTACACCTTC. Its translation is CASTTAGGSYGYTF.

The rearrangement joins TRBV6-5 to TRBJ2-7; D may be TRBD1 (5 bases). CDR1 MNHEY and CDR2 SVGAGI come from the germline V gene. The CDR3 spans 14 residues. V was shortened by 5 bases and J by 5 bases, with 16 bases between the two germline ends. The CDR3 bases are TGTGCCAGCAGTGGCTTAGGGGATATCCACGAGCAGTACTTC. It encodes CASSGLGDIHEQYF.

This clone was found once. The chain couples TRBV19 to TRBJ2-6; maybe TRBD2 (5 bases). CDR1 LNHDA and CDR2 SQIVND come from the germline V gene (reference sequence). CDR3 length: 18 amino acids. V lost 9 bases and J lost 1, with 22 bases in between. CDR3 bases: TGTGCCAGCGTACCGGGGAAGGGCAGCCTGTCTGGGGCCAACGTCCTGACTTTC. Residues: CASVPGKGSLSGANVLTF.

The CDR3 region is CASSSQGAKETQYF. The DNA of the CDR3 is TGTGCCAGCAGCTCACAGGGGGCTAAAGAGACCCAGTACTTC. The chain uses TRBV7-9 and TRBJ2-5; 9 bases align to TRBD1. Germline V gene lookup returns CDR1 SEHNR and CDR2 FQNEAQ (reference sequence). J gave up 3 bases and V 4 bases, and 3 bases lay outside the gene matches. This CDR3 spans 14 amino acids.